Sequencing of this T cell receptor (beta chain) was carried out in a study of human T cells and chemical hapten exposure (dated by TCRdb to the early 2020s). In terms of the full investigation: For sensitization, 2% DPC in acetone was applied to an approximately 2 cm by approximately 2 cm area of upper inner arm skin. Weekly therapeutic DPC doses were additionally applied to the scalp of patients throughout the roughly 23-week study period. Patch testing on the upper back used Finn chambers containing 0.01% DPC, with scoring done after 6 days according to International Contact Dermatitis Research Group standards. Most of the patients in the cohort were female, and the cohort covered alopecia areata with under or over 50% scalp involvement, alopecia totalis and alopecia universalis. Libraries were pooled for sequencing, and per-sample TCR yields varied mainly because of small differences in library volumes within the pool. The study tracked peripheral blood TCR repertoire changes in vivo during primary and secondary sensitization to the hapten diphenylcyclopropenone (DPC) in alopecia patients. Blood samples were taken from patients before sensitization (week 0) and then at 2, 6 and about 24 weeks after DPC sensitization. Approximately 30 alopecia patients provided blood for TCR sequencing at one to four time points (pre-sensitization, 2, 6 and 24 weeks). The full study reports these points: Repeated subsampling changed both the strength of the expansion versus patch-test correlation and the threshold at which that correlation became significant. Expanded TCRs formed significantly more large CDR3 similarity clusters than pre-sensitization or healthy control sets, consistent with antigen-driven responses. Because all patients had alopecia, a presumed autoimmune disease, the immune response of the patients might differ from that of healthy individuals. Patch test score correlated positively with the number of PT1 expanded TCRs, reaching significance at thresholds 8, 16 and 32 but not at 4. No change with DPC sensitization was found in the number of TCRs above 1 in 1000 frequency, and no evidence of global repertoire structure alterations was found.

V trim: 5 bases; J trim: 0 bases; unmatched bases: 6. The CDR3 sequence holds 17 residues, the cysteine and phenylalanine included. The read is trimmed to its CDR3 DNA, 51 bases read in frame from base 1. This clonotype was detected a few times. Its binding antigen is unknown. There are no base qualities to consult, and no much larger clone falls within one base. Taken with the paper, the label for time point translates to: pre-sensitization, week 0. In the paper's terms, the treatment or condition label means: therapeutic diphenylcyclopropenone sensitization with weekly scalp DPC. At each patch-test visit, blood was drawn before the patch test was applied. Eligible patients were aged 18 to 70, diagnosed with alopecia, deemed suitable for DPC therapy, and excluded if pregnant. Total RNA was extracted from unfractionated whole blood that had been collected in Tempus Blood RNA tubes. Receptor amplification or capture employed RACE. Sequencing took place on a NextSeq 500. During library preparation, unique molecular identifiers were attached to individual cDNA molecules so that TCRs could be counted in a quantitative, reproducible way. Each blood RNA sample was used to sequence both TCR alpha and TCR beta chains. The study's own analysis went as follows. Samples had a median of 95,638 TCRs, with a range from about 23,224 to 690,600. The Decombinator software suite was used to annotate V, J and CDR3 in the TCR reads. For the PS versus PT1 abundance plots, all samples were subsampled to the same number of TCRs (28,000). Expanded TCRs were defined as absent before sensitization and observed at least eight times at the 2-week time point. TCRdb's own reprocessing of the public reads used fastp at Q25 and MiXCR and kept productive beta chains. Entries are consolidated by CDR3 protein sequence, retaining the most common genes and DNA. These V and J calls are TCRdb output, not the study's own analysis. The sample table records around 120,000 distinct CDR3 sequences; roughly 12% of these occur just once. Roughly 3.1% of the sample belongs to the ten largest clones.

The source was whole blood, collected in connection with sensitization to the hapten diphenylcyclopropenone (DPC). The sequence derives from a woman younger than 30 with alopecia areata. Some clones in this sample may be carry-over from other donors' samples. The chain is assembled from TRBV12-3 or TRBV12-4 and TRBJ2-6; 8 central nucleotides agree with TRBD2. The CDR3 sequence is CASSVTTSASGANVLTF. The DNA sequence reads TGTGCCAGCAGTGTAACGACTAGCGCCTCTGGGGCCAACGTCCTGACTTTC.